This entry lists 5 T cell receptor beta chains sequenced from one sample in a study of OX40 agonist ivuxolimab in advanced cancers. TCRdb's table, derived via immunoSEQ multiplex PCR, lists solely in-frame clones and lacks some. Among about 71,000 clones listed, around 82% were seen once. The sequences come from CD4+ or CD8+ T cells sorted from blood, collected in a trial of the OX40 agonist ivuxolimab. The receptor set was obtained from an adult with an advanced solid tumor such as melanoma, head and neck, liver or kidney cancer.

This sequence joins TRBV11-2 and TRBJ1-4, with D unclear. Germline CDR1 reads SGHAT; CDR2 reads FQNNGV. Trimming pared 5 bases from V and 2 bases from J, leaving 12 bases between. This CDR3 is built from 15 residues. This CDR3 reads CASSGSGWTNEKLFF. CDR3 nucleotides: TGTGCCAGCAGCGGTTCCGGGTGGACTAATGAAAAACTGTTTTTT.

J is TRBJ1-1 and V is TRBV7-9, with TRBD1 matching over 10 bases. Germline values: CDR1 SEHNR, CDR2 FQNEAQ (reference sequence). This CDR3 contains 15 residues. Trimming cost V 2 bases and J 5 bases; bases outside gene matches: 5. CDR3 sequence reads: CASSLWVGQGTEAFF. In DNA, the CDR3 is TGTGCCAGCAGCTTATGGGTGGGACAGGGGACTGAAGCTTTCTTT.

The chain employs TRBV5-5 and TRBJ2-5; the D is unclear. The CDR3 loop spans 13 amino acids. CDR1 and CDR2 (germline): SGHKS, YYEKEE (reference sequence). V was pared by 0 bases and J by 2 bases, with 5 bases between. CDR3 sequence: CASSLGPQETQYF. The CDR3 nucleotides are TGTGCCAGCAGCTTGGGTCCGCAAGAGACCCAGTACTTC.

J is TRBJ1-6 and V is TRBV18; D gene ambiguous. Germline CDR1 is KGHSH and CDR2 is LQKENI. With 2 bases removed from V and 4 bases from J, the gap between germline ends came to 6 bases. The CDR3 consists of 14 residues. This CDR3 is CASSPASYNSPLHF. The CDR3 nucleotides read TGTGCCAGCTCACCAGCCAGTTATAATTCACCCCTCCACTTT.

The chain joins TRBV15 to TRBJ2-2; D unresolved. Germline values: CDR1 LNHNV, CDR2 YYDKDF (reference sequence). The CDR3 is made up of 14 amino acids. With 0 bases removed from V and 1 base from J, the gap between germline ends came to 3 bases. The CDR3 coding sequence is TGTGCCACCAGCAGAGACGGGAACACCGGGGAGCTGTTTTTT. This sequence encodes CATSRDGNTGELFF.